The sequence of this T cell receptor beta chain was determined in a study of beta chain features in type 1 diabetes. Regarding the study as a whole: Reduced insertions and increased deletions marked VDJ junctions in type 1 diabetes patients. These data did not resolve whether HLA type affects TCRB rearrangement. Shortening that was moderate but significant affected the TCRB CDR3s of Type 1 diabetes patients in all four CD4+ subsets.

Of the isolated RNA, all was reverse transcribed, and so the sequenced material was expressed TCRB transcripts. Produced via immunoSEQ multiplex PCR; TCRdb's table is partial and in-frame only. The sample consists of about 230,000 clones, 16% of them appearing once. Sort purity for all populations was recorded as exceeding 98%. The CDR3 has 17 residues. V shed 7 bases, J shed 3 bases, and the junction held 14 bases outside the gene matches. Germline V lookup: CDR1 SQVTM, CDR2 ANQGSEA. This clone has more than one count but fewer than ten. Its antigen is currently unknown. The TCR sequence derives from a man aged 25-45 years with type 1 diabetes. The chain combines TRBV29-1 with TRBJ2-7, with 14 bases fitting TRBD2. Material: naive CD4+ T cells from blood. The CDR3 region is CSALTGTSGRGGYEQYF. CDR3 in DNA: TGCAGCGCCTTAACCGGGACTAGCGGGAGAGGCGGCTACGAGCAGTACTTC.